These 2 T cell receptor beta chains were sequenced from one sample in a study of blood T cell repertoires in COVID-19. Sequenced by immunoSEQ multiplex PCR; TCRdb stores in-frame clones only, minus some. This sample has 400,000 or so clones, with roughly 86% found just once. The sequenced sample consisted of peripheral blood. The receptors shown here come from a human donor in a cohort sampled during active COVID-19.

The chain employs TRBV30 and TRBJ1-5, with a weak D call TRBD1 (5 bases). The ends were cut back, 0 bases at V and 7 bases at J, with 13 bases in the middle. Germline V gives CDR1 GTSNPN, CDR2 SVGIG (reference sequence). The CDR3 runs 14 residues. CDR3 residues: CAWSVIGGPQPQHF. In DNA, the CDR3 is TGTGCCTGGAGTGTGATCGGGGGTCCACAGCCCCAGCATTTT.

The V call is TRBV12-3 or TRBV12-4, the J call TRBJ2-1; TRBD2 is a possible D gene (5 bases). The length of the CDR3 is 12 residues. With 3 bases removed from V and 8 bases from J, the gap between germline ends came to 8 bases. Here the CDR3 reads CASSFSGYEQFF. For the CDR3, the DNA is TGTGCCAGCAGTTTTTCGGGGTATGAGCAGTTCTTC.